These 10 T cell receptor beta chains came from one sample sequenced in a study of molecular identifiers for immune sequencing clone quantification (dated by TCRdb to about 2018). The library was built by means of PCR. For sequencing, an Illumina HiSeq 4000 was employed. TCRdb took the public reads, trimmed them with fastp at Q25, ran MiXCR for clone calling and kept in-frame beta chains. For every CDR3 protein sequence, its rows merge into one entry that carries the most common genes and DNA. The sample table lists approximately 90,000 distinct CDR3 sequences, 20% to 25% of them with a count of one. Of the sample, 0.8% to 1.2% falls within the top ten clones. The specimen was naive CD8+ T cells from blood, with Jurkat cell RNA spiked in. What the cell subset or site label conveys for this sample: FACS-sorted CD8+CD4-CCR7+CD45RA+ naive T cells. The receptors were gathered from a human donor in good health. Some libraries in this study had Jurkat cell RNA spiked in.

The table lists this clonotype with many counts. The V call is TRBV4-3, the J call TRBJ2-1, with D possibly TRBD2 on 5 matching bases. CDR3 size: 16 residues. V was cut by 0 bases and J by 1 base, with 10 bases left in between. CDR1 LGHNA and CDR2 YSLEER come from the germline V gene. DNA for the CDR3: TGCGCCAGCAGCCAAGAAAGAGGGTCGTCCTACAATGAGCAGTTCTTC. It specifies CASSQERGSSYNEQFF.

This clonotype appeared many times. J is TRBJ2-3 and V is TRBV3-1; 13 nucleotides agree with TRBD2. Germline lookup yields CDR1 LGHDT and CDR2 YNNKEL (reference sequence). The CDR3 contains 18 residues. V gave up 0 bases and J gave up 6 bases; unmatched junction bases: 9. CDR3 amino acids: CASSQERTSGGVMDTQYF. The CDR3 DNA reads TGTGCCAGCAGCCAAGAAAGGACTAGCGGGGGAGTCATGGATACGCAGTATTTT.

On this clonotype: With a much larger clone just one base away, this may be a read error. V is TRBV27 and J is TRBJ2-7; TRBD1 might be the D (5 bases). The CDR3 runs 14 residues. Germline CDR1 MNHEY, CDR2 SMNVEV (reference sequence). DNA for the CDR3: TGTGCCAGCAGCTCAGGGTCGGGCGCCTACGAGCAGCACTTC. Its protein is CASSSGSGAYEQHF.

Concerning this clonotype: This may be a read error: a much more frequent sequence differs by one nucleotide. The chain is built from TRBV6-6 and TRBJ2-4, with no clear D. This CDR3 has 11 amino acids. Germline V gives CDR1 MNHNY, CDR2 SVGAGI (reference sequence). Here the CDR3 DNA reads TGTGCCTGCAGTGCACCTGCCTTTCAGTACTTC. Encoded protein: CACSAPAFQYF.

This clonotype was seen many times. The chain uses TRBV7-2 and TRBJ1-1, with D possibly TRBD1 on 5 matching bases. V was shortened by 5 bases and J by 0 bases, with 16 bases between the two germline ends. The CDR3 is 16 residues long. Germline CDR1 and CDR2: SGHTA and FQGNSA. The CDR3 DNA reads TGTGCCAGCAGCCCGGGGGATGGAGGGATGAACACTGAAGCTTTCTTT. It yields the protein CASSPGDGGMNTEAFF.

About this clonotype itself: This may arise from a read error, as a much more abundant clone is one base away. The chain combines TRBV20-1 with TRBJ1-4; TRBD1 matches 7 bases. CDR1 and CDR2 (germline): DFQATT, SNEGSKA (reference sequence). The CDR3 has 16 amino acids. The ends lost 4 bases at V and 7 bases at J; junction bases unmatched: 15. CDR3 residues: CSAIARGTVFSEKLFF. The DNA for the CDR3 is TGCAGTGCTATCGCTAGGGGGACAGTCTTTAGTGAAAAACTGTTTTTT.

This clonotype was observed at least ten times. The chain joins TRBV29-1 to TRBJ2-1; D is undetermined. The CDR3 runs 12 residues. Deletions cut 1 base from V and 8 bases from J, with 9 bases between. Germline CDR1 SQVTM, CDR2 ANQGSEA. The CDR3 reads CSVEVFSDEQFF. CDR3 nucleotides: TGCAGCGTTGAAGTCTTTTCTGATGAGCAGTTCTTC.

This clonotype was recorded a few times. The genes are TRBV3-1 and TRBJ1-6; D gene uncertain. With 3 bases removed from V and 6 bases from J, the gap between germline ends came to 21 bases. Looked up from germline, CDR1 is LGHDT and CDR2 is YNNKEL (reference sequence). The CDR3 totals 18 residues. CDR3 loop: CASSHYLPYQTPNSPLHF. CDR3 bases: TGTGCCAGCAGCCACTATCTTCCTTATCAAACTCCTAATTCACCCCTCCACTTT.

Ten or more counts support this clonotype. The chain employs TRBV20-1 and TRBJ2-2; possibly TRBD2 for D (5 bases). The CDR3 runs to 13 residues. The germline gives CDR1 DFQATT, CDR2 SNEGSKA (reference sequence). The CDR3: CSPGGENTGELFF. The CDR3 nucleotides are TGCAGCCCCGGAGGAGAGAACACCGGGGAGCTGTTTTTT.

This clonotype was seen a few times. The chain employs TRBV29-1 and TRBJ2-1; D is unclear. The V gene's germline CDR1 is SQVTM and CDR2 ANQGSEA. This CDR3 comprises 12 residues. Trimming cost V 3 bases and J 2 bases, with 5 bases left between them. In DNA form, the CDR3 reads TGCAGCGTTGAGGCAACCTACAATGAGCAGTTCTTC. It translates to CSVEATYNEQFF.